The sample holds many counts of the clone carrying this T cell receptor beta chain. Antigen: not known. Trimming pared 1 base from V and 6 bases from J, leaving 13 bases between. CDR3 size: 16 residues. Germline loops: CDR1 SGHVS, CDR2 FQNEAQ. TCRdb independently ran MiXCR on the reads; one entry per CDR3 protein. The table lists approximately 76,000 distinct CDR3 sequences, approximately 3.7% of them singletons. The data were taken from a study of T cell repertoires in cytomegalovirus infection. Study in general: Shared public TCR beta signatures pointed to both CMV infection and a matching HLA type.

Points from the study as a whole: Of the TCR beta families, the public ones yielded a cumulative frequency that identified carriers of CMV plus the relevant HLA.

The sample was PBMCs. This sequence was found in a human donor in good health (CMV status not recorded). Some clones in this sample may be carry-over from other donors' samples. The chain joins TRBV7-8 to TRBJ1-6, with no clear D. The CDR3 here is CASSLEEGLFNSPLHF. CDR3 in DNA: TGTGCCAGCAGCTTAGAGGAAGGGTTATTTAATTCACCCCTCCACTTT.